These T cell receptor beta chains were read from a single sample in a study of CD8+ T cells in alopecia areata. Sequencing was performed with immunoSEQ multiplex PCR; in TCRdb, only in-frame clones are kept and a portion is missing. The sample carries 150,000 or so clones, just over 65% recorded once. The sample here was CD4+ T cells sorted from blood, taken at week 4, from a patient treated with tofacitinib. The receptors come from a human donor with alopecia areata. Both conserved end residues are part of each CDR3. A D gene is named only where the DNA matches it firmly. Clone size is stated in some rows and not others, as once, few, many or a class when expanded.

size | J | D | V | DNA | CDR3
NA | TRBJ1-6 | TRBD1 | TRBV4-2 | TGTGCCAGCAGCCAAGCCGACAGGGGAGGCTCACCCCTCCACTTT | CASSQADRGGSPLHF
NA | TRBJ2-5 | NA | TRBV29-1 | TGCAGCGTTGAAGTCCTCTTGGGCGTTAAAGAGACCCAGTACTTC | CSVEVLLGVKETQYF
NA | TRBJ1-1 | NA | TRBV29-1 | TGCAGCTCGGGCGGGGGCCTCACTGAAGCTTTCTTT | CSSGGGLTEAFF
NA | TRBJ1-1 | NA | TRBV5-4 | TGTGCCAGCAGCTTGGGGGGCGCGAGAACTGAAGCTTTCTTT | CASSLGGARTEAFF
NA | TRBJ1-1 | NA | TRBV6-6 | TGTGCCAGCAGTTACAGCAGGGCCACTGAAGCTTTCTTT | CASSYSRATEAFF
NA | TRBJ2-1 | NA | TRBV29-1 | TGCAGTTCGGGGAACAATGAGCAGTTCTTC | CSSGNNEQFF
NA | TRBJ2-3 | NA | TRBV29-1 | TGCAGCGTTCGGGGTTCACTAAGCACAGATACGCAGTATTTT | CSVRGSLSTDTQYF
NA | TRBJ2-3 | TRBD2 | TRBV7-3 | TGTGCCAGCAGCCCCGGACTAGCGTTGGATACGCAGTATTTT | CASSPGLALDTQYF
NA | TRBJ2-4 | NA | TRBV9 | TGTGCCAGCAGCCTAGAGCCATGGGACCAAAACATTCAGTACTTC | CASSLEPWDQNIQYF
NA | TRBJ1-6 | TRBD1 | TRBV6-5 | TGTGCCAGCAGTTCCGGACAGGTTTTTGGTTCACCCCTCCACTTT | CASSSGQVFGSPLHF
few | TRBJ2-7 | NA | TRBV27 | TGTGCCAGCAGCCCCCCGGGACTCCCGAGGGAGCAGTACTTC | CASSPPGLPREQYF
NA | TRBJ1-2 | TRBD1 | TRBV5-1 | TGCGCCAGCAGCTTGGGACAGGGCTCAAATGGCTACACCTTC | CASSLGQGSNGYTF
NA | TRBJ1-1 | TRBD1 | TRBV19 | TGTGCCAGTAGTGCCACAGGGGGCACTATGGAAGCTTTCTTT | CASSATGGTMEAFF
NA | TRBJ1-2 | NA | TRBV29-1 | TGCAGTGGGGGGGAAACCTATGGCTACACCTTC | CSGGETYGYTF
few | TRBJ2-3 | NA | TRBV29-1 | TGCAGCGGGGGGCCGAGGGCAGATACGCAGTATTTT | CSGGPRADTQYF
NA | TRBJ1-6 | NA | TRBV5-4 | TGTGCCAGCAGCTTGACACTCAGGGATTCACCCCTCCACTTT | CASSLTLRDSPLHF
NA | TRBJ2-5 | NA | TRBV29-1 | TGCAGCGTTGCAAGGGAAGAGACCCAGTACTTC | CSVAREETQYF
few | TRBJ1-2 | NA | TRBV7-9 | TGTGCCAGCAGCTTGGGAGGGAACTATGGCTACACCTTC | CASSLGGNYGYTF
few | TRBJ2-1 | TRBD2 | TRBV7-9 | TGTGCCAGCAGCTTAGGTACTTCTTCTAGCGGGGGCAATGAGCAGTTCTTC | CASSLGTSSSGGNEQFF
once | TRBJ1-6 | TRBD1 | TRBV25-1 | TGTGCCAGCAGTGCCCCAACGGGACAGGGATCACCCCTCCACTTT | CASSAPTGQGSPLHF
NA | TRBJ2-1 | TRBD2 | TRBV6-5 | TGTGCCAGCAGCCTCGGGAGGACTAATGAGCAGTTCTTC | CASSLGRTNEQFF
NA | TRBJ2-1 | TRBD2 | TRBV30 | TGTGCCTGGAGCAAGACTAGCGGGGCTTACAATGAGCAGTTCTTC | CAWSKTSGAYNEQFF
NA | TRBJ2-7 | TRBD1 | TRBV19 | TGTGCCAGTAGGGACGGAGACAGGGGGCTGAGCGAGCAGTACTTC | CASRDGDRGLSEQYF
NA | TRBJ2-6 | NA | TRBV30 | TGTGCCTGGAGTGCCTGGGGGATCGGGGCCAACGTCCTGACTTTC | CAWSAWGIGANVLTF
many | TRBJ2-2 | NA | TRBV6-6 | TGTGCCAGCAGTCCCCCTGACAGTTACACCGGGGAGCTGTTTTTT | CASSPPDSYTGELFF
NA | TRBJ1-2 | NA | TRBV30 | TGTGCCGCAAGCCAGGGACATACCTATGGCTACACCTTC | CAASQGHTYGYTF
NA | TRBJ2-1 | TRBD1 | TRBV30 | TGTGCCTGGACGTTTGGGACAGGGTGGGATGAGCAGTTCTTC | CAWTFGTGWDEQFF
few | TRBJ2-7 | NA | TRBV30 | TGTGCCTGGAGCCTAAAGGCAGGTCGGGCCTACGAGCAGTACTTC | CAWSLKAGRAYEQYF
NA | TRBJ2-5 | NA | TRBV30 | TGTGCCTGGAGTGGATCCTTCCAAGAGACCCAGTACTTC | CAWSGSFQETQYF
NA | TRBJ1-1 | NA | TRBV29-1 | TGCAGCACACGAGACGGGCGAGAGGATGAAGCTTTCTTT | CSTRDGREDEAFF
NA | TRBJ1-2 | NA | TRBV29-1 | TGCAGCACCCCGGCGGGGGCCGGGGACTATGGCTACACCTTC | CSTPAGAGDYGYTF
NA | TRBJ2-5 | TRBD1 | TRBV2 | TGTGCCAGCAGTTCGAACAGGGGTGAGACCCAGTACTTC | CASSSNRGETQYF
NA | TRBJ2-1 | NA | TRBV7-2 | TGTGCCAGCAGCTCAGCCGGGACTCGCTCCTACAATGAGCAGTTCTTC | CASSSAGTRSYNEQFF
NA | TRBJ1-4 | NA | TRBV4-2 | TGTGCCAGCAGCCAAGTATCGGGGTTGACTAATGAAAAACTGTTTTTT | CASSQVSGLTNEKLFF
few | TRBJ2-3 | TRBD2 | TRBV7-3 | TGTGCCAGCAGGGGACTAGCGGCCACAGATACGCAGTATTTT | CASRGLAATDTQYF
NA | TRBJ2-7 | TRBD1 | TRBV27 | TGTGCCAGCAGTCCGCGACAGGGCGGTGCCCTCTACGAGCAGTACTTC | CASSPRQGGALYEQYF
NA | TRBJ2-3 | NA | TRBV29-1 | TGCAGCGTTCAGGTCGATACGCAGTATTTT | CSVQVDTQYF
NA | TRBJ2-3 | NA | TRBV13 | TGTGCCAGCAGCTTAGTATCGGGCCAGAGGGCAGATACGCAGTATTTT | CASSLVSGQRADTQYF
many | TRBJ1-4 | NA | TRBV7-2 | TGTGCCAGCAGCTTCGGAGCAACTAATGAAAAACTGTTTTTT | CASSFGATNEKLFF
NA | TRBJ2-7 | NA | TRBV7-9 | TGTGCCAGCAGCCCCCTCTACGAGCAGTACTTC | CASSPLYEQYF
NA | TRBJ2-7 | TRBD1 | TRBV29-1 | TGCAGCGCCGCAGCGTTCGGGACAGCTGTATACGAGCAGTACTTC | CSAAAFGTAVYEQYF
NA | TRBJ1-5 | NA | TRBV12-5 | TGTGCTAGTTCAGGGGACAATCAGCCCCAGCATTTT | CASSGDNQPQHF
NA | TRBJ2-5 | TRBD2 | TRBV5-4 | TGTGCCAGCAGCTCCGGACTAGCGGGGGTAACGGAGACCCAGTACTTC | CASSSGLAGVTETQYF
NA | TRBJ2-1 | NA | TRBV11-1 | TGTGCCAGCTCTTCCCCGGGGGGCATCAATGAGCAGTTCTTC | CASSSPGGINEQFF
NA | TRBJ1-2 | NA | TRBV29-1 | TGCAGCGTTGGGTCTGCGGAGTATGGCTACACCTTC | CSVGSAEYGYTF
NA | TRBJ1-5 | NA | TRBV19 | TGTGCCAGTAGTATACAGGGAAGTCAGCCCCAGCATTTT | CASSIQGSQPQHF
NA | TRBJ2-5 | TRBD2 | TRBV29-1 | TGCAGCGCCGCAGCGGGGGCCGAAGAGACCCAGTACTTC | CSAAAGAEETQYF
NA | TRBJ1-1 | NA | TRBV10-3 | TGTGCCATCAGTGTAACAGGGACTGACACTGAAGCTTTCTTT | CAISVTGTDTEAFF
NA | TRBJ2-7 | NA | TRBV29-1 | TGCAGCGTTCGGTCAGCGCGAGCCTACGAGCAGTACTTC | CSVRSARAYEQYF
NA | TRBJ2-7 | NA | TRBV11-2 | TGTGCCAGCAGCTTAGGATTGGCCGAGCAGTACTTC | CASSLGLAEQYF
NA | TRBJ2-5 | NA | TRBV11-2 | TGTGCCAGCAGTTATAGCCCCAGGACCGGACGAGAGACCCAGTACTTC | CASSYSPRTGRETQYF
once | TRBJ1-4 | NA | TRBV27 | TGTGCCAGCAGTTTATCGGCAGGGCCTAATGAAAAACTGTTTTTT | CASSLSAGPNEKLFF
NA | TRBJ2-3 | TRBD1 | TRBV29-1 | TGCAGCGTGGTGCAGGGGGCAGATACGCAGTATTTT | CSVVQGADTQYF
NA | TRBJ2-1 | TRBD2 | TRBV2 | TGTGCCAGCCGCGGGGGAGGAATCAATGAGCAGTTCTTC | CASRGGGINEQFF
NA | TRBJ1-5 | NA | TRBV7-2 | TGTGCCAGCAGCAAAGGCGGGAATCAGCCCCAGCATTTT | CASSKGGNQPQHF
NA | TRBJ2-2 | NA | TRBV5-4 | TGTGCCAGCACGGGGCAGGGGATCACCGGGGAGCTGTTTTTT | CASTGQGITGELFF
NA | TRBJ2-7 | TRBD2 | TRBV29-1 | TGCAGCGTCGGGACTAGCGGTTCCTACGAGCAGTACTTC | CSVGTSGSYEQYF